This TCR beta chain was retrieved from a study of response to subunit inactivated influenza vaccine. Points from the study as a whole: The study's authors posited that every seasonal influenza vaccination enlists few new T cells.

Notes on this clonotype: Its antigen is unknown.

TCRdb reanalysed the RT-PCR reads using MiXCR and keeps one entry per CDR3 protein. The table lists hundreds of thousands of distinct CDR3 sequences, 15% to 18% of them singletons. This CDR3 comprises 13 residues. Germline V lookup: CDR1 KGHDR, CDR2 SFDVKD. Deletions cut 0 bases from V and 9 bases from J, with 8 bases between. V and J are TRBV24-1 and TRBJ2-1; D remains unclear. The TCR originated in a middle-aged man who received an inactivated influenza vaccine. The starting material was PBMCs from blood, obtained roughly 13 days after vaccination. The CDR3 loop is CATSDLGVTEQFF. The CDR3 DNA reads TGTGCCACCAGTGATTTGGGGGTTACTGAGCAGTTCTTC.